This section outlines one T cell receptor (beta chain) sequence together with its context. What it recognizes is unknown. The data stem from a study of T cell responses to AZD1222 COVID-19 vaccine. Regarding the study as a whole: Unmutated variant regions are reportedly targeted by nearly half of spike-specific TCRs.

The germline CDR1 and CDR2 sequences are SEHNR and FQNEAQ (reference sequence). V lost 5 bases to trimming and J lost 4 bases; unmatched junction nucleotides: 4. CDR3 length: 15 residues. Repertoires were generated with immunoSEQ multiplex PCR, while TCRdb's copy carries only in-frame clones and drops some. The table records about 81,000 clones, around 90% of them present only once. J is TRBJ2-2 and V is TRBV7-9; 10 bases agree with TRBD2. This clonotype was sampled from an adult in good health. The input for sequencing was peripheral blood, taken on day 0 of AZD1222 vaccination. The CDR3 region has the DNA TGTGCCAGCAGCCACCGACTAGCGGGCACCGGGGAGCTGTTTTTT. Translation: CASSHRLAGTGELFF.